These 16 T cell receptor beta chains were sequenced from one sample in a study of human T cells and chemical hapten exposure (dated by TCRdb to the early 2020s). The sample's time point label is to be understood as: pre-sensitization, week 0. What this sample's treatment or condition label stands for: therapeutic diphenylcyclopropenone sensitization with weekly scalp DPC. Library preparation used RACE. The sequencing machine was a NextSeq 500. TCRdb reanalyzed the raw reads on its own, using fastp at Q25 for trimming and MiXCR for clone calling, and kept in-frame beta chains. Rows matching on CDR3 protein sequence are summarized as one entry with the most common DNA and genes. In all, the sample holds about 80,000 distinct CDR3 sequences, and roughly 15% of those were seen once. The leading ten clones occupy roughly 4.8% of the sample. Specimen: whole blood, collected in connection with sensitization to the hapten diphenylcyclopropenone (DPC). The origin of the receptors is a woman in her fifties or sixties with alopecia areata. Some clones in this sample may be carry-over from other donors' samples.

The rearrangement uses TRBV11-1 and TRBJ1-2; the D is unclear. V lost 4 bases and J 4 bases, leaving 13 bases between the germline ends. The length of the CDR3 is 14 residues. CDR1 SGHAT and CDR2 FQDESV come from the germline V gene (reference sequence). CDR3 amino acids: CASSSSRGFYGYTF. CDR3 sequence (DNA): TGTGCCAGCAGCTCGAGTAGAGGGTTCTATGGCTACACCTTC.

This chain uses TRBV30 with TRBJ1-4, with D perhaps matching TRBD1 (6 bases). V lost 2 bases and J 10 bases, leaving 17 bases between the germline ends. The CDR3 length is 14 residues. Per the germline V gene, CDR1 is GTSNPN and CDR2 is SVGIG (reference sequence). The CDR3: CAWSKTGGSGKLFF. The CDR3 nucleotides read TGTGCCTGGAGTAAGACAGGCGGATCGGGAAAACTGTTTTTT.

CDR3 region: CASSRFDRARRTSGNDEQFF. For the CDR3, the DNA is TGTGCCAGCAGCCGGTTTGATAGAGCGAGACGGACTAGCGGGAACGATGAGCAGTTCTTC. The J gene is TRBJ2-1, the V gene TRBV27; 12 bases are a match to TRBD2. Germline V gives CDR1 MNHEY, CDR2 SMNVEV (reference sequence). The CDR3 totals 20 residues. With V trimmed by 6 bases and J by 8 bases, 23 bases remained unmatched.

The V and J genes are TRBV10-1 and TRBJ2-7; 12 nucleotides line up with TRBD2. V gave up 5 bases and J gave up 3 bases; unmatched junction bases: 5. Germline CDR1 is WNHNN and CDR2 is SYGVQD (reference sequence). The CDR3 extends over 15 amino acids. The DNA of the CDR3 is TGCGCCAGCAGTCGGACTAGCGGGACCAACTACGAGCAGTACTTC. Its protein is CASSRTSGTNYEQYF.

This clonotype was seen a few times. The chain carries TRBV29-1 and TRBJ2-7, with 8 bases that match TRBD2. CDR3 size: 13 residues. The V gene's germline CDR1 is SQVTM and CDR2 ANQGSEA. V shed 3 bases and J 2 bases; nucleotides not matched to a gene: 3. The chain's CDR3 is CSVDAGGPYEQYF. CDR3 sequence (DNA): TGCAGCGTTGACGCGGGGGGCCCCTACGAGCAGTACTTC.

The CDR3 sequence is CSVIPGREAFF. The CDR3 coding sequence is TGCAGCGTTATACCGGGGCGCGAAGCTTTCTTT. J is TRBJ1-1 and V is TRBV29-1, with a tentative D call TRBD1 (5 bases). Trimming shortened V by 5 bases and J by 8 bases, and 12 bases separated the two germline ends. This CDR3 comprises 11 residues. Germline assignment: CDR1 SQVTM and CDR2 ANQGSEA.

This clonotype was counted ten times or more. V and J are TRBV20-1 and TRBJ2-7; 9 bases are a match to TRBD2. Germline V gene lookup returns CDR1 DFQATT and CDR2 SNEGSKA (reference sequence). The CDR3 runs to 12 residues. Germline trimming cut 2 bases from V and 4 bases from J; bases unmatched to any gene: 0. The CDR3 is CSARLAGYEQYF. CDR3 nucleotides: TGCAGTGCTAGACTAGCGGGGTACGAGCAGTACTTC.

The sample holds a few counts of this clonotype. V gene TRBV14 combines with J gene TRBJ1-1; D is possibly TRBD1 (6 bases). Trimming pared 3 bases from V and 1 base from J, leaving 9 bases between. CDR3 length: 14 residues. Germline loops: CDR1 SGHDN, CDR2 FVKESK. For the CDR3, the DNA is TGTGCCAGCAGCCAGGGCAGGGGGAACACTGAAGCTTTCTTT. It translates to CASSQGRGNTEAFF.

Only a few counts were recorded for this clonotype. The genes are TRBV9 and TRBJ2-1, with 7 bases aligning to TRBD2. Germline V gives CDR1 SGDLS, CDR2 YYNGEE. V trimming: 1 base; J trimming: 2 bases; junction bases outside the gene matches: 3. The CDR3 has 15 residues. Here the CDR3 DNA reads TGTGCCAGCAGCGTACTCCGGGGGGCCTACAATGAGCAGTTCTTC. As protein: CASSVLRGAYNEQFF.

This clonotype was counted many times. V usage is TRBV29-1 and J usage is TRBJ2-2; D gene ambiguous. V gave up 1 base and J gave up 3 bases, with 9 bases separating them. Germline assignment: CDR1 SQVTM and CDR2 ANQGSEA. The CDR3 covers 14 residues. The CDR3 coding sequence is TGCAGCGTTGAAGGGAGTTTCGACACCGGGGAGCTGTTTTTT. This sequence encodes CSVEGSFDTGELFF.

In this sample, this clonotype turned up a few times. The V call is TRBV2, the J call TRBJ1-4; the D gene is possibly TRBD1 (6 bases). V lost 6 bases and J lost 5, with 19 bases in between. The CDR3 covers 16 residues. Germline values: CDR1 SNHLY, CDR2 FYNNEI. As DNA, the CDR3 is TGTGCCAGCAGCCCGGCCCGACAGGTTTCCAATGAAAAACTGTTTTTT. Translation gives CASSPARQVSNEKLFF.

In its sample, this clonotype was seen many times. This chain joins TRBV7-8 and TRBJ2-2; TRBD2 is a possible D gene (7 bases). There are 16 residues in the CDR3. Germline assignment: CDR1 SGHVS and CDR2 FQNEAQ. The V end was cut by 6 bases, the J end by 4 bases, with 18 bases between. DNA of the CDR3: TGTGCCAGCAGTAATACGGGGGGCGCGTTCACCGGGGAGCTGTTTTTT. It is translated as CASSNTGGAFTGELFF. Combining the CDR3 with reference TRBV7-8 and TRBJ2-2 gives the whole variable domain GAGVSQSPRYKVAKRGQDVALRCDPISGHVSLFWYQQALGQGPEFLTYFQNEAQLDKSGLPSDRFFAERPEGSVSTLKIQRTQQEDSAVYLCASSNTGGAFTGELFFGEGSRLTVL.

With respect to this clonotype: One base away lies a much larger clone, so this may be a sequencing read error. The chain recombines TRBV2 with TRBJ2-1; 8 nucleotides align to TRBD1. Germline V CDR1 and CDR2: SNHLY, FYNNEI. The CDR3 is made up of 15 amino acids. Trimming removed 9 bases from V and 5 bases from J; junction bases left unmatched: 12. This CDR3 is CASRPRGPLDNEQFF. The CDR3 coding sequence is TGTGCCAGTAGACCCAGGGGGCCTTTGGACAATGAGCAGTTCTTC.

This clonotype was seen more than once but under ten times. The chain recombines TRBV6-1 with TRBJ2-3; 8 positions agree with TRBD2. This CDR3 comprises 16 residues. Germline V gene data show CDR1 as MNHNS and CDR2 as SASEGT. V trimming: 5 bases; J trimming: 2 bases; junction bases outside the gene matches: 9. The CDR3 coding sequence is TGTGCCAGCAGTATTACTAGCGGAGGATACACAGATACGCAGTATTTT. This translates into CASSITSGGYTDTQYF.

This clonotype was picked up a small number of times. V gene TRBV6-5 combines with J gene TRBJ1-4, with a possible D match to TRBD1 (6 bases). Trimming left V 4 bases short and J 3 bases short, with 15 bases between. Germline V lookup: CDR1 MNHEY, CDR2 SVGAGI. The CDR3 is 16 residues long. CDR3 nucleotide sequence: TGTGCCAGCAGTTCCACACAGACAGGTTCTAATGAAAAACTGTTTTTT. Translated, it gives CASSSTQTGSNEKLFF.

This clonotype turned up a few times. This chain uses TRBV14 with TRBJ1-2; no definite D call. V lost 0 bases and J lost 8, with 7 bases in between. Germline CDR1 and CDR2: SGHDN and FVKESK. The CDR3 loop spans 12 amino acids. The CDR3 nucleotides read TGTGCCAGCAGCCAAGACAGGCACGGCTACACCTTC. Translated: CASSQDRHGYTF.